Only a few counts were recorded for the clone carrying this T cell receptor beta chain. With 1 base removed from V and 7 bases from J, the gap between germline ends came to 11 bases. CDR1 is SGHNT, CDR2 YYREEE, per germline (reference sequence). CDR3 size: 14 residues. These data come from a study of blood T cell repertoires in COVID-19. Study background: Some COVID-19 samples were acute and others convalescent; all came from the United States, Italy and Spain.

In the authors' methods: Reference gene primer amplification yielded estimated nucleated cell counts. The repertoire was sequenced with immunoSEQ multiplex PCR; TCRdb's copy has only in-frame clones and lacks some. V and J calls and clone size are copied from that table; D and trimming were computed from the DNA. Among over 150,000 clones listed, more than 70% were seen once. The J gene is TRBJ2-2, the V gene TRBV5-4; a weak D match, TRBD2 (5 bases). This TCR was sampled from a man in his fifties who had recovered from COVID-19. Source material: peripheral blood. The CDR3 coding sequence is TGTGCCAGCAGCTTGCCCACCCGGGGCGGGGAGCTGTTTTTT. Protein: CASSLPTRGGELFF.